What follows are 28 T cell receptor beta chains derived from one specimen sequenced in a study of shared clonotypes between healthy human individuals. TCRdb's table, derived via immunoSEQ multiplex PCR, lists solely in-frame clones and lacks some. Of millions of clones in the sample, roughly nine tenths were seen once. Sample: naive CD4+ T cells sorted from blood. Described subset: CD45RA+ positively selected. The receptors originated from a man between 18 and 35 years old in good health.

In this sample, this clone turned up once. V is TRBV5-6 and J is TRBJ1-2, with 8 bases lining up with TRBD1. Germline V lookup: CDR1 SGHDT, CDR2 YYEEEE. Germline trimming cut 4 bases from V and 1 base from J; bases unmatched to any gene: 6. The CDR3 runs to 15 residues. CDR3 DNA: TGTGCCAGCAGCCCAGGGGGCACGTATAACTATGGCTACACCTTC. Protein sequence: CASSPGGTYNYGYTF.

This chain connects TRBV9 to TRBJ1-3; D ambiguous. The V gene's germline CDR1 is SGDLS and CDR2 YYNGEE. V was shortened by 4 bases and J by 1 base, with 9 bases between the two germline ends. This CDR3 has 14 residues. The CDR3 is CASSISGSGNTIYF. The CDR3 region has the DNA TGTGCCAGCAGCATTTCTGGGTCTGGAAACACCATATATTTT.

The J gene is TRBJ1-4, the V gene TRBV6-6; no firm D call. There are 14 residues in the CDR3. Trimming left V 4 bases short and J 10 bases short, with 16 bases between. Per the germline V gene, CDR1 is MNHNY and CDR2 is SVGAGI (reference sequence). CDR3 coding DNA: TGTGCCAGCAGTTCTGAAGGGCGCTGGGGAAAACTGTTTTTT. Amino acids: CASSSEGRWGKLFF.

The sample holds one count of this clone. The rearrangement uses TRBV28 and TRBJ2-1, with TRBD1 as a possible D gene (6 bases). The CDR3 spans 13 residues. Germline CDR1 is MDHEN and CDR2 is SYDVKM. V lost 7 bases and J 2 bases, leaving 9 bases between the germline ends. The CDR3 bases are TGTGCCAGCACCGGGACACCCTACAATGAGCAGTTCTTC. It codes for CASTGTPYNEQFF.

The rearrangement joins TRBV4-2 to TRBJ2-3; 13 bases agree with TRBD2. Germline values: CDR1 LGHNA, CDR2 YNFKEQ. The CDR3 loop spans 18 amino acids. The junction had 4 bases not matched to a gene; V was cut back by 1 base and J by 0 bases. Written as DNA, the CDR3 is TGTGCCAGCAGCCAAGCAGGACTAGCGGGAGTAAGCACAGATACGCAGTATTTT. This codes for CASSQAGLAGVSTDTQYF.

J is TRBJ2-7 and V is TRBV28, with TRBD1 as a possible D gene (5 bases). V lost 5 bases and J lost 3, with 14 bases in between. Looked up from germline, CDR1 is MDHEN and CDR2 is SYDVKM. CDR3 length: 14 amino acids. This CDR3 reads CASSPLPDSYEQYF. The CDR3, as DNA: TGTGCCAGCAGTCCACTTCCCGACAGCTACGAGCAGTACTTC.

The rearrangement uses TRBV4-2 and TRBJ1-6, with D possibly TRBD1 on 5 matching bases. V dropped 0 bases and J dropped 4 bases, with 13 bases sitting between them. The germline V gene encodes CDR1 LGHNA and CDR2 YNFKEQ. The CDR3 runs to 17 residues. The CDR3 DNA reads as TGTGCCAGCAGCCAAGATCTGCAGGGCGGATATAATTCACCCCTCCACTTT. Encoded protein: CASSQDLQGGYNSPLHF.

The chain uses TRBV30 and TRBJ2-2, with 8 bases aligning to TRBD1. The junction had 12 bases not matched to a gene; V was cut back by 6 bases and J by 0 bases. The CDR3 is 17 residues long. CDR1 is GTSNPN and CDR2 is SVGIG in the germline V gene (reference sequence). This CDR3 is CACDPDRGYPNTGELFF. The DNA for the CDR3 is TGTGCCTGTGATCCTGACAGGGGTTACCCGAACACCGGGGAGCTGTTTTTT. Variable domain in full (rest from reference TRBV30 and TRBJ2-2): SQTIHQWPATLVQPVGSPLSLECTVEGTSNPNLYWYRQAAGRGLQLLFYSVGIGQISSEVPQNLSASRPQDRQFILSSKKLLLSDSGFYLCACDPDRGYPNTGELFFGEGSRLTVL.

This clone is a singleton in its sample. A read error may account for a junction end that differs from germline. The chain employs TRBV7-7 and TRBJ2-3; TRBD1 might be the D (6 bases). Germline lookup yields CDR1 SSHAT and CDR2 FNYEAQ (reference sequence). The CDR3 extends over 13 amino acids. CDR3 amino acids: CASSFQGTDTQYF. DNA of the CDR3: TGTGCTAGCAGCTTTCAGGGGACCGATACGCAGTATTTT. Complete variable domain (other parts from reference TRBV7-7 and TRBJ2-3): GAGVSQSPRYKVTKRGQDVTLRCDPISSHATLYWYQQALGQGPEFLTYFNYEAQPDKSGLPSDRFSAERPEGSISTLTIQRTEQRDSAMYRCASSFQGTDTQYFGPGTRLTVL.

The V gene is TRBV6-6, the J gene TRBJ1-3, with D hard to call. Trimming removed 8 bases at V and 7 bases at J, with 18 bases between. Germline loops: CDR1 MNHNY, CDR2 SVGAGI (reference sequence). This CDR3 is built from 14 residues. The CDR3 protein is CASAYSVSGNTIYF. The CDR3 DNA is TGTGCCAGCGCGTACTCCGTCTCCGGGAACACCATATATTTT.

The J gene is TRBJ2-1, the V gene TRBV19; the D call may be TRBD1 or TRBD2 (5 bases each). Germline loops: CDR1 LNHDA, CDR2 SQIVND (reference sequence). The CDR3 contains 15 residues. Trimming took off 3 bases at V and 2 bases at J, with 11 bases between the two ends. The CDR3 nucleotides read TGTGCCAGTAGTATCCAAGAGGGGACCTACAATGAGCAGTTCTTC. Residues: CASSIQEGTYNEQFF.

J is TRBJ1-2 and V is TRBV12-2. TRBV12-2 is a documented pseudogene. CDR3 length: 12 amino acids. CDR3 nucleotide sequence: TGTGCAAGTCGCTTAGTAGCCAAAGGCTACACCTTC. This codes for CASRLVAKGYTF.

This clone was seen once. The J gene is TRBJ2-5, the V gene TRBV10-3; possibly TRBD1 for D (6 bases). The CDR3 spans 15 residues. Germline V gene data show CDR1 as ENHRY and CDR2 as SYGVKD. V was pared by 4 bases and J by 0 bases, with 12 bases between. The CDR3 region has the DNA TGTGCCATCAGTGCACAACAGGGTTACCAAGAGACCCAGTACTTC. This translates into CAISAQQGYQETQYF.

The rearrangement joins TRBV10-3 to TRBJ2-7; TRBD1 is a possible D gene (5 bases). V was shortened by 4 bases and J by 6 bases, with 10 bases between the two germline ends. Germline V gene lookup returns CDR1 ENHRY and CDR2 SYGVKD. The CDR3 runs 12 residues. CDR3 residues: CAISAQGGEQYF. The DNA of the CDR3 is TGTGCCATCAGTGCCCAGGGCGGCGAGCAGTACTTC.

This clone was found once. The chain couples TRBV6-1 to TRBJ2-7; no firm D call. Between the trimmed V and J ends, which lost 4 bases and 0 bases, there was a span of 19 bases. The germline V gene encodes CDR1 MNHNS and CDR2 SASEGT. This CDR3 comprises 17 residues. The CDR3 nucleotides read TGTGCCAGCAGTGTCTTATACTCCGTAACACTCTCCTACGAGCAGTACTTC. This codes for CASSVLYSVTLSYEQYF.

V and J are TRBV10-3 and TRBJ2-7; the D call may be TRBD1 or TRBD2 (5 bases each). The CDR3 totals 14 residues. Per germline, CDR1 ENHRY and CDR2 SYGVKD. V gave up 10 bases and J gave up 0 bases, with 16 bases separating them. The CDR3 reads CATPGRNSSYEQYF. Here the CDR3 DNA reads TGTGCCACCCCGGGGCGTAATAGCTCCTACGAGCAGTACTTC.

The chain links TRBV4-1 to TRBJ1-3, with 7 bases aligning to TRBD1. Germline CDR1 MGHRA, CDR2 YSYEKL. V was clipped by 2 bases and J by 4 bases; unmatched bases: 14. The CDR3 sequence is 18 residues long. For the CDR3, the DNA is TGCGCCAGCAGCCAAAGGGGCGAGGGGGCACTGGGAGGAAACACCATATATTTT. Amino acids: CASSQRGEGALGGNTIYF.

This sequence joins TRBV7-2 and TRBJ2-6; D is uncertain. The CDR3 spans 15 residues. In germline, CDR1 is SGHTA, CDR2 FQGNSA. V lost 4 bases and J 3 bases, leaving 10 bases between the germline ends. In DNA, the CDR3 is TGTGCCAGCAGCTCGCGCGCCATTGGGGCCAACGTCCTGACTTTC. Translating it yields CASSSRAIGANVLTF. Drawing the rest from reference TRBV7-2 and TRBJ2-6, the complete variable domain is GAGVSQSPSNKVTEKGKDVELRCDPISGHTALYWYRQSLGQGLEFLIYFQGNSAPDKSGLPSDRFSAERTGGSVSTLTIQRTQQEDSAVYLCASSSRAIGANVLTFGAGSRLTVL.

A single count supports this clone. This specimen includes other DNA sequences encoding the same CDR3. This chain links TRBV5-1 with TRBJ2-1, with 10 bases that match TRBD2. The junction had 3 bases not matched to a gene; V was cut back by 0 bases and J by 6 bases. The CDR3 runs to 15 residues. CDR1 SGHRS and CDR2 YFSETQ come from the germline V gene. The CDR3 sequence: CASSLASGGANEQFF. The CDR3 nucleotides read TGCGCCAGCAGCTTGGCCAGCGGGGGGGCCAATGAGCAGTTCTTC. The full variable domain, completed using reference TRBV5-1 and TRBJ2-1, is KAGVTQTPRYLIKTRGQQVTLSCSPISGHRSVSWYQQTPGQGLQFLFEYFSETQRNKGNFPGRFSGRQFSNSRSEMNVSTLELGDSALYLCASSLASGGANEQFFGPGTRLTVL.

The chain joins TRBV6-5 to TRBJ2-5; D is uncertain. V lost 0 bases and J lost 4, with 12 bases in between. This CDR3 comprises 15 residues. Germline assignment: CDR1 MNHEY and CDR2 SVGAGI. CDR3: CASSYSTPGRETQYF. CDR3 nucleotides: TGTGCCAGCAGTTACTCGACCCCGGGTAGAGAGACCCAGTACTTC.

This chain uses TRBV10-1 with TRBJ2-3, with unresolved D. The CDR3 has 16 amino acids. Germline values: CDR1 WNHNN, CDR2 SYGVQD (reference sequence). V shed 0 bases and J shed 3 bases, with 13 bases lying between them. CDR3 nucleotide sequence: TGCGCCAGCAGTGAGTCGATTTTGGGGTTAACAGATACGCAGTATTTT. This gives the protein CASSESILGLTDTQYF.

Notes on this clone: Other DNA sequences of this sample code for an identical CDR3. The chain carries TRBV25-1 and TRBJ1-6, with TRBD1 matching 8 bases. This CDR3 has 13 residues. V lost 4 bases and J lost 7; bases outside the gene matches: 0. Germline CDR1 and CDR2: MGHDK and SYGVNS. The CDR3 protein is CASSGQGNSPLHF. CDR3 in DNA: TGTGCCAGCAGTGGACAGGGGAATTCACCCCTCCACTTT.

CDR3 in DNA: TGCGCCAGCAGCGCAGGGGGCTCTAGCAATCAGCCCCAGCATTTT. This encodes CASSAGGSSNQPQHF. The J gene is TRBJ1-5, the V gene TRBV5-1, with TRBD1 matching 8 bases. This CDR3 is 15 amino acids long. Germline CDR1 SGHRS, CDR2 YFSETQ. V gave up 4 bases and J gave up 0 bases; unmatched junction bases: 3.

The rearrangement joins TRBV19 to TRBJ1-1, with D possibly TRBD1 on 5 matching bases. V was pared by 6 bases and J by 5 bases, with 25 bases between. CDR3 length: 17 amino acids. Germline CDR1 reads LNHDA; CDR2 reads SQIVND (reference sequence). The CDR3 nucleotides read TGTGCCAGTAGGACAGTCTCAGGGCGTCTAATTGGAACTGAAGCTTTCTTT. It encodes CASRTVSGRLIGTEAFF. The full variable domain, rest sourced from reference TRBV19 and TRBJ1-1, is DGGITQSPKYLFRKEGQNVTLSCEQNLNHDAMYWYRQDPGQGLRLIYYSQIVNDFQKGDIAEGYSVSREKKESFPLTVTSAQKNPTAFYLCASRTVSGRLIGTEAFFGQGTRLTVV.

The chain employs TRBV5-1 and TRBJ2-2; maybe TRBD1 (5 bases). Per germline, CDR1 SGHRS and CDR2 YFSETQ. Trimming took off 4 bases at V and 6 bases at J, with 16 bases between the two ends. The CDR3 contains 15 residues. In DNA, the CDR3 is TGCGCCAGCAGCCCAGGACCCCTAGGGGCCGGGGAGCTGTTTTTT. Encoded protein: CASSPGPLGAGELFF.

J is TRBJ1-1 and V is TRBV19; D is undetermined. CDR3 length equals 14 residues. Germline-derived CDR1 and CDR2 are LNHDA and SQIVND (reference sequence). V shed 6 bases and J shed 3 bases, with 14 bases lying between them. The CDR3 nucleotides read TGTGCCAGTAGAACTGGGCCGACCCACACTGAAGCTTTCTTT. The encoded protein is CASRTGPTHTEAFF.

This rearrangement joins TRBV4-1 to TRBJ1-5; 10 bases fit TRBD1. CDR3 length: 15 amino acids. Germline V gives CDR1 MGHRA, CDR2 YSYEKL. V lost 1 base, J lost 6 bases, and 3 bases stayed unmatched. The CDR3 is CASSQGGTGVQPQHF. The CDR3 nucleotides read TGCGCCAGCAGCCAAGGTGGGACAGGGGTTCAGCCCCAGCATTTT.

The J gene is TRBJ1-4, the V gene TRBV2; D uncertain. The CDR3 loop spans 15 amino acids. Between the trimmed V and J ends, which lost 1 base and 8 bases, there was a span of 14 bases. Germline assignment: CDR1 SNHLY and CDR2 FYNNEI. The CDR3 DNA reads as TGTGCCAGCAGTGAAGGGCCGGTCCGGTCCGAAAAACTGTTTTTT. This encodes CASSEGPVRSEKLFF.